This T cell receptor (delta chain) was obtained from a study of gamma-delta chains in newborns, infants, children. Background on the study: Microbial exposure reportedly drives polyclonal innate γδ T cell expansion after birth.

V dropped 2 bases and J dropped 0; count of bases not matched to a gene: 29. CDR3 size: 25 residues. In germline, CDR1 is TSWWSYY, CDR2 QGS. TCRdb applied CATT to the reads for clone calling. The sample yields under 6,000 delta-chain clones, about 5% seen once. The source of this sequence is a child who was a newborn, infant or young child, either healthy, febrile or measles-vaccinated (not recorded which). The specimen sequenced was blood. The chain recombines TRDV1 with TRDJ2, with TRDD3 matching 8 bases. In nucleotides, the CDR3 is TGTGCTCTTGGGGAAAGGAAAGGACTTCACCTGCCTATACTGGGGGGGCCGTCTTTGACAGCACAACTCTTCTTT. Translated, it gives CALGERKGLHLPILGGPSLTAQLFF.